This is a list of T cell receptor beta chains from one sample in a study of T cell changes during pregnancy in multiple sclerosis. TCRdb's table, derived via immunoSEQ multiplex PCR, lists solely in-frame clones and lacks some. The sample records roughly 76,000 clones, about nine tenths being singletons. The sample consisted of CD4+ T cells from peripheral blood mononuclear cells, taken after pregnancy. The receptors originated from a female donor with multiple sclerosis, enrolled in a pregnancy study. The conserved cysteine and the conserved F or W are not part of the CDR3 here.

J gene	V gene	CDR3 protein
TRBJ2-4	TRBV5-1	ASSFVSGLAKNIQY
TRBJ2-3	TRBV20-1	SGGAVDTQY
TRBJ2-3	TRBV5-1	ASSPSGAGVIDTQY
TRBJ2-1	TRBV7-2	ASSLRADSYNEQF
TRBJ1-2	TRBV7-3	ASSPSGRSGYT
TRBJ1-1	TRBV7-9	ASTRDSPRSGIMNTEAF
TRBJ1-1	TRBV29-1	SVEGGVRTVNTEAF
TRBJ2-7	TRBV19	ASKAQSGQAYEQY
TRBJ2-7	TRBV7-2	ASSLLGLAGEEQY
TRBJ2-4	TRBV28	ASSSTGPGGTNIQY
TRBJ1-1	TRBV18	ASSQPVMNTEAF
TRBJ2-3	TRBV5-1	ASSIGLADTDTQY
TRBJ2-1	TRBV19	ASSIGPSFPYNEQF
TRBJ2-5	TRBV9	ASSFSGKETQY
TRBJ1-1	TRBV19	ASSPRATVTEAF
TRBJ1-3	TRBV4-1	ASSQGVSIY
TRBJ1-2	TRBV2	ASSLDRDRRISNYGYT
TRBJ1-3	TRBV6-6	ASSRQGSNTIY
TRBJ1-3	TRBV25-1	ASTSSGANTIY
TRBJ1-1	TRBV5-5	ASSSPPVNTEAF
TRBJ1-1	TRBV5-1	ATQSGTSNTEAF
TRBJ2-2	TRBV7-6	ASSLLAGAGELF
TRBJ2-2	TRBV4-1	ASSRQGLAGGNTGELF
TRBJ1-5	TRBV18	ASSPRAGLNQPQH
TRBJ2-3	TRBV5-1	ASSLGGGEDTQY
TRBJ1-1	TRBV10-3	AISGVLGARFEAF
TRBJ2-1	TRBV14	ASRSRGRNEQF
TRBJ1-1	TRBV14	ASSHPWANTEAF
TRBJ2-7	TRBV2	ASSEGGGRSYEQY
TRBJ2-1	TRBV19	ASSIGHDLMDEQF
TRBJ1-1	TRBV9	ASSVGGGPLRNTEAF
TRBJ2-7	TRBV2	ASIPAHTISYEQY
TRBJ2-2	TRBV5-1	ASSTAGTSGTGELF
TRBJ1-2	TRBV5-4	ASRDRGYGYT
TRBJ2-1	TRBV10-3	AISAPGQGNNEQF
TRBJ2-5	TRBV6-1	ASSEARAGGRMEETQY
TRBJ2-2	TRBV4-2	ASSQVGQGNTGELF
TRBJ2-7	TRBV4-2	ASSHLPGLGYSYEQY
TRBJ1-5	TRBV7-9	ASSVGQGNQPQH
TRBJ1-2	TRBV18	ASSPRDRSVYGYT
TRBJ2-7	TRBV9	ASSVNRQGLEQY
TRBJ1-2	TRBV19	ASSIRQGLYGYT
TRBJ1-5	TRBV28	ASSQQGAGQPQH
TRBJ2-5	TRBV11-1	ASSPLRGLAGPKETQY
TRBJ2-1	TRBV15	ATSTLQGNGDEQF
TRBJ1-2	TRBV5-6	ASSLPGTGGYT
TRBJ1-4	TRBV15	ATSRFDGVSNEKLF
TRBJ2-7	TRBV7-2	ASSLSGALYEQY